This entry lists 28 T cell receptor beta chains sequenced from one sample in a study of monozygotic twins with inflammatory bowel disease. TCRdb re-called the 5' RACE reads and catalogs CDR3 proteins one per entry, DNA excluded. The sample's table shows about 300,000 distinct CDR3 sequences. Specimen: blood. The receptors shown here come from a human donor with ulcerative colitis or Crohn's disease, or a healthy co-twin of an affected twin (not recorded which).

The CDR3: CASSQALGLAGDEQYF. The chain links TRBV4-2 to TRBJ2-7; with no DNA, the TCRdb D assignment of TRBD2 cannot be verified. The CDR3 is 16 residues long. Germline CDR1 LGHNA, CDR2 YNFKEQ.

The J gene is TRBJ2-5, the V gene TRBV19; TCRdb gives TRBD1 as the D gene, but with no DNA this cannot be confirmed. CDR1 LNHDA and CDR2 SQIVND come from the germline V gene (reference sequence). The CDR3 extends over 15 amino acids. The CDR3 sequence: CASHLTGTGQETQYF.

This chain uses TRBV19 with TRBJ1-1. The germline gives CDR1 LNHDA, CDR2 SQIVND (reference sequence). The CDR3 has 12 amino acids. This CDR3 is CASSTTNTEAFF.

V and J are TRBV20-1 and TRBJ1-5. Germline CDR1 is DFQATT and CDR2 is SNEGSKA (reference sequence). CDR3 size: 14 residues. CDR3 sequence reads: CSARDKAGNQPQHF.

The chain couples TRBV9 to TRBJ2-7; the D gene TCRdb calls, TRBD2, cannot be checked with no DNA. The CDR3 totals 13 residues. The germline V gene encodes CDR1 SGDLS and CDR2 YYNGEE. The CDR3 sequence: CASSVGQGSEQYF.

The CDR3 protein is CSARDTRSPGQANVLTF. This chain connects TRBV20-1 to TRBJ2-6; TCRdb's D gene call, TRBD1, goes unchecked for lack of DNA. The CDR3 runs 17 residues. Germline V gene sequence: CDR1 DFQATT, CDR2 SNEGSKA (reference sequence).

The chain uses TRBV7-2 and TRBJ1-5; lacking DNA, the TRBD1 call made by TCRdb goes unchecked. Germline CDR1 and CDR2: SGHTA and FQGNSA. CDR3 length equals 16 residues. The CDR3 region is CASSLAGGVGNQPQHF.

The CDR3 loop reads CASSQGYDPAYEQYF. The chain combines TRBV27 with TRBJ2-7; TCRdb's D gene call, TRBD1, goes unchecked for lack of DNA. The CDR3 is made up of 15 amino acids. CDR1 and CDR2 from the germline V gene are MNHEY and SMNVEV (reference sequence).

The chain carries TRBV25-1 and TRBJ2-7; TCRdb selects TRBD2, and the lack of DNA leaves this call unchecked. CDR1 and CDR2 (germline): MGHDK, SYGVNS. The CDR3 runs 15 residues. CDR3 loop: CASSESRLADYEQYF.

The CDR3 sequence: CASSWGGTREQYF. The chain links TRBV12-3 or TRBV12-4 to TRBJ2-7; TCRdb selects TRBD2, and the lack of DNA leaves this call unchecked. The CDR3 runs to 13 residues.

CDR3 protein: CSVEESSGVGEEAFF. The chain employs TRBV29-1 and TRBJ1-1; TCRdb gives TRBD1 as the D gene, but with no DNA this cannot be confirmed. Germline CDR1 reads SQVTM; CDR2 reads ANQGSEA. The CDR3 is 15 residues long.

This chain joins TRBV29-1 and TRBJ2-7; TCRdb names TRBD1, which stays unverified in the absence of DNA. The CDR3 consists of 14 residues. Germline loops: CDR1 SQVTM, CDR2 ANQGSEA. CDR3 region: CSVEKQGANYEQYF.

V gene TRBV18 combines with J gene TRBJ1-5. There are 14 residues in the CDR3. Germline V gene sequence: CDR1 KGHSH, CDR2 LQKENI. CDR3 sequence reads: CASSPGRESQPQHF.

The chain links TRBV7-2 to TRBJ2-7; TCRdb selects TRBD2, and the lack of DNA leaves this call unchecked. Germline V gene data show CDR1 as SGHTA and CDR2 as FQGNSA. The CDR3 loop spans 16 amino acids. The CDR3: CASSLSGDSNLYEQYF.

The J gene is TRBJ2-1, the V gene TRBV6-2 or TRBV6-3; TCRdb outputs TRBD2, but without DNA this stays unchecked. CDR1 is MNHEY, CDR2 SVGEGT, per germline. The CDR3 has 15 residues. The CDR3 region is CASSWGTRDPNEQFF.

The chain combines TRBV20-1 with TRBJ1-6. The CDR3 covers 16 residues. Germline lookup yields CDR1 DFQATT and CDR2 SNEGSKA (reference sequence). This CDR3 is CSARAGNHTNNSPLHF.

The rearrangement uses TRBV6-5 and TRBJ1-3; TCRdb's D call, TRBD1, is unchecked because there is no DNA. This CDR3 has 17 amino acids. Germline V lookup: CDR1 MNHEY, CDR2 SVGAGI. CDR3 sequence reads: CASSYSDRSSSGNTIYF.

The rearrangement joins TRBV19 to TRBJ2-1; the TCRdb D gene call, TRBD1, has no DNA to confirm it. Germline CDR1 LNHDA, CDR2 SQIVND (reference sequence). CDR3 length equals 17 residues. The CDR3 sequence: CASSIGNRGSSYNEQFF. The full variable domain, with the rest looked up from reference TRBV19 and TRBJ2-1, is DGGITQSPKYLFRKEGQNVTLSCEQNLNHDAMYWYRQDPGQGLRLIYYSQIVNDFQKGDIAEGYSVSREKKESFPLTVTSAQKNPTAFYLCASSIGNRGSSYNEQFFGPGTRLTVL.

The chain uses TRBV7-2 and TRBJ1-2; TCRdb's D gene call, TRBD1, goes unchecked for lack of DNA. This CDR3 comprises 16 residues. The germline V gene has CDR1 SGHTA and CDR2 FQGNSA. CDR3 sequence: CASSAKTGAVSYGYTF.

The chain uses TRBV7-2 and TRBJ2-2; TCRdb's assignment of TRBD1 cannot be checked, as there is no DNA. Germline V gene data show CDR1 as SGHTA and CDR2 as FQGNSA. This CDR3 contains 16 residues. CDR3 region: CASSTRGATVAGELFF.

This chain links TRBV15 with TRBJ2-7. The CDR3 covers 14 residues. Per the germline V gene, CDR1 is LNHNV and CDR2 is YYDKDF (reference sequence). The CDR3 loop is CATSPENTPYEQYF.

The chain joins TRBV5-5 to TRBJ2-1; the D call of TRBD1 rests on TCRdb alone, since no DNA is present to check it. CDR1 is SGHKS, CDR2 YYEKEE, per germline (reference sequence). The length of the CDR3 is 17 residues. The CDR3 loop is CASSLVGQGGLYNEQFF.

V is TRBV5-6 and J is TRBJ2-5; with no DNA, the TCRdb D assignment of TRBD2 cannot be verified. Germline CDR1 SGHDT, CDR2 YYEEEE. The CDR3 runs 15 residues. CDR3: CASSLPGGVQETQYF.

The chain couples TRBV6-2 or TRBV6-3 to TRBJ2-1; TCRdb designates TRBD1, a call that cannot be tested without DNA. This CDR3 contains 15 residues. The germline V gene has CDR1 MNHEY and CDR2 SVGEGT. The CDR3 spells CASSSLDRDYNEQFF.

J is TRBJ1-5 and V is TRBV7-2; TCRdb picks TRBD1, but there is no DNA to check that call. Germline V gives CDR1 SGHTA, CDR2 FQGNSA. This CDR3 is built from 15 residues. CDR3 loop: CASSYTGHSNQPQHF.

The chain employs TRBV20-1 and TRBJ1-5; TCRdb outputs TRBD1, but without DNA this stays unchecked. CDR3 size: 12 residues. The germline CDR1 and CDR2 sequences are DFQATT and SNEGSKA (reference sequence). CDR3 protein: CSASAPGEPQHF.

V usage is TRBV3-1 and J usage is TRBJ2-7; there is no DNA to check the TCRdb D call of TRBD1. Germline CDR1 is LGHDT and CDR2 is YNNKEL (reference sequence). The CDR3 is 15 amino acids. CDR3: CASSLLSGAKYEQYF.

This chain links TRBV25-1 with TRBJ1-4. The CDR3 sequence is 17 residues long. Per the germline V gene, CDR1 is MGHDK and CDR2 is SYGVNS. CDR3: CASSERSGVATNEKLFF.